The T cell receptor beta chain under discussion was sequenced for a study of T cell repertoires in cytomegalovirus infection (dated by TCRdb to about 2019). Looking at the study overall: Donor HLA type was relevant to the analysis, because carriage of CMV infection together with the matching HLA type was indicated by public TCR beta signatures.

Counted from cysteine to phenylalanine, this CDR3 has 12 amino acids. This entry keeps only the CDR3 DNA: 36 bases, framed from base 1. A distance of 5 bases separates the germline ends of V and J, which lose 6 bases and 0 bases respectively. In the germline V gene (reference sequence), CDR1 corresponds to DFQATT and CDR2 to SNEGSKA. These reads were obtained on an Illumina HiSeq 1500. TCRdb took the public reads, trimmed them with fastp at Q25, ran MiXCR for clone calling and kept in-frame beta chains. CDR3 protein sequences are deduplicated, and each keeps its most common genes and DNA. This sample comprises about 530,000 distinct CDR3 sequences, roughly 29% of them detected only once. Of the sample, around 13% is held by the ten largest clones. The study at large found these results: The ex vivo response was dominated by HLA-C-restricted CMV-specific TCR beta clonotypes, and the single most frequent clonotype in two of eight donors was supplied by these HLA-C-restricted clonotypes. Cumulative frequency of public TCR beta family members discriminated carriers of CMV infection plus the relevant HLA type in this cohort and an independent 352-donor cohort.

On this clonotype: Its antigen remains undetermined. The record has no base qualities; no much larger clone is one base away.

The sample was PBMCs. In this chain, TRBV20-1 is recombined with TRBJ2-2; the D gene identity is not certain. The sequence was collected from a human donor in good health (CMV status not recorded). Some clones in this sample may be carry-over from other donors' samples. The CDR3 here reads CSAFSNTGELFF. The nucleotide sequence is given as TGCAGTGCCTTTTCGAACACCGGGGAGCTGTTTTTT.